This T cell receptor beta chain was recorded in a study of blood T cell repertoires in COVID-19. Unmatched junction bases numbered 3, after V lost 5 bases and J lost 2 bases. The CDR3 has 15 amino acids. Germline CDR1 reads SGHVS; CDR2 reads FNYEAQ. Clones were sequenced by immunoSEQ multiplex PCR, and TCRdb holds only the in-frame ones, with some missing. This table has 200,000 to 300,000 clones, roughly 85% appearing once. Sequencing input: peripheral blood. J is TRBJ1-5 and V is TRBV7-6, with 10 bases that match TRBD1. The receptor was derived from a woman under 30 with acute or convalescent COVID-19. The CDR3 coding sequence is TGTGCCAGCAGCCCGGGGACAGGGGGCAATCAGCCCCAGCATTTT. This translates into CASSPGTGGNQPQHF.